The 9 T cell receptor beta chains listed next were all sequenced from one sample in a study of neoadjuvant anti-PD-1 for oral cavity cancer. Produced via immunoSEQ multiplex PCR; TCRdb's table is partial and in-frame only. The profile shows 9,500 to 12,000 clones, over 40% of them singletons. Source: tumor tissue, taken before nivolumab (anti-PD-1) treatment. Receptor source: a person aged 40 to 85 with oral cavity squamous cell carcinoma.

The chain carries TRBV7-2 and TRBJ2-7; D call uncertain. The ends were cut back, 7 bases at V and 0 bases at J, with 7 bases in the middle. Germline V gene sequence: CDR1 SGHTA, CDR2 FQGNSA. This CDR3 is built from 12 residues. CDR3 amino acids: CASTRDSYEQYF. For the CDR3, the DNA is TGTGCCAGCACCCGAGACTCCTACGAGCAGTACTTC. The whole variable domain, filled in from reference TRBV7-2 and TRBJ2-7, reads GAGVSQSPSNKVTEKGKDVELRCDPISGHTALYWYRQSLGQGLEFLIYFQGNSAPDKSGLPSDRFSAERTGGSVSTLTIQRTQQEDSAVYLCASTRDSYEQYFGPGTRLTVT.

The chain uses TRBV7-2 and TRBJ2-3, with TRBD2 identical over 7 bases. V shed 3 bases, J shed 11 bases, and the junction held 5 bases outside the gene matches. The CDR3 extends over 12 amino acids. Germline-derived CDR1 and CDR2 are SGHTA and FQGNSA. In DNA form, the CDR3 reads TGTGCCAGCAGCTTCGCGGGGGAGAAGCAGTATTTT. It translates to CASSFAGEKQYF.

V usage is TRBV14 and J usage is TRBJ1-6; 7 bases are a match to TRBD1. Losses at the gene ends were 10 bases for V and 0 bases for J; bases not matched to a gene: 3. Per germline, CDR1 SGHDN and CDR2 FVKESK. The CDR3 covers 14 residues. The CDR3 nucleotides are TGTGCCACCCGACAGGGCTCCTATAATTCACCCCTCCACTTT. This gives the protein CATRQGSYNSPLHF.

This chain connects TRBV5-6 to TRBJ1-4; D perhaps matches TRBD1 (6 bases). Trimming stripped 2 bases from V and 9 bases from J, with 8 bases between. This CDR3 has 12 residues. Germline assignment: CDR1 SGHDT and CDR2 YYEEEE. CDR3 sequence reads: CASSFQGQKLFF. CDR3 DNA sequence: TGTGCCAGCAGCTTTCAGGGGCAAAAACTGTTTTTT.

The chain carries TRBV10-3 and TRBJ2-2, with D possibly TRBD1 on 5 matching bases. CDR3 size: 13 residues. V was trimmed by 10 bases and J by 4 bases, leaving 13 bases between them. Germline V lookup: CDR1 ENHRY, CDR2 SYGVKD. The CDR3 DNA is TGTGCCACATCGCCGACAGTCACCGGGGAGCTGTTTTTT. Translated, it gives CATSPTVTGELFF.

V is TRBV5-4 and J is TRBJ1-2; 7 bases are a match to TRBD1. The germline gives CDR1 SGHNT, CDR2 YYREEE (reference sequence). With V trimmed by 0 bases and J by 4 bases, 6 bases remained unmatched. CDR3 length: 15 residues. CDR3 DNA sequence: TGTGCCAGCAGCTTGGTCGGACAGGCTCTCTATGGCTACACCTTC. Protein sequence: CASSLVGQALYGYTF.

The chain carries TRBV21-1 and TRBJ2-7; the table's D call of TRBD1 was not tested on the DNA. TRBV21-1 is flagged as a pseudogene. There are 14 residues in the CDR3. DNA for the CDR3: TGTGCCAGCAGCAAACGGACAGACCTTTACGAGCAGTACTTC. Its translation is CASSKRTDLYEQYF.

This clone was observed a few times. The chain joins TRBV11-3 to TRBJ2-5, with TRBD1 as a possible D gene (5 bases). The CDR3 spans 13 residues. Trimming cost V 5 bases and J 5 bases, with 12 bases left between them. Germline V gene sequence: CDR1 SGHNT, CDR2 YENEEA. The CDR3 loop reads CASSGQGRETQYF. In DNA, the CDR3 is TGTGCCAGCAGCGGTCAGGGAAGGGAGACCCAGTACTTC.

There are a few counts of this clone. Other nucleotide sequences from this sample produce the same CDR3. The chain joins TRBV7-2 to TRBJ2-5, with D unclear. The V gene lost 0 bases and the J gene lost 5 bases, with 4 bases spanning the gap. The CDR3 extends over 12 amino acids. Germline assignment: CDR1 SGHTA and CDR2 FQGNSA. The CDR3 nucleotides read TGTGCCAGCAGCTTAGCTTCGGAGACCCAGTACTTC. This gives the protein CASSLASETQYF.